The 24 T cell receptor beta chains presented below share a single source sample, sequenced in a study of shared clonotypes between healthy human individuals. Assay used: immunoSEQ multiplex PCR; TCRdb lists only in-frame clones, some missing. The sample holds approximately 2.4 million clones; more than 90% are singletons and the top ten take roughly 0.13%. The material sequenced was naive CD4+ T cells sorted from blood. This sample's subset: CD45RA+ positively selected. The receptors were sampled from a man between 18 and 35 years old in good health.

The chain joins TRBV2 to TRBJ2-5; the D gene is possibly TRBD2 (6 bases). The germline V gene encodes CDR1 SNHLY and CDR2 FYNNEI. V was shortened by 4 bases and J by 4 bases, with 10 bases between the two germline ends. This CDR3 spans 13 amino acids. CDR3 nucleotide sequence: TGTGCCAGCAGTGGGGTGGGGGGAGAGACCCAGTACTTC. This sequence encodes CASSGVGGETQYF.

The chain has TRBV4-3 and TRBJ2-7; D gene unclear. Germline V gives CDR1 LGHNA, CDR2 YSLEER. The CDR3 has 13 residues. V was shortened by 0 bases and J by 3 bases, with 6 bases between the two germline ends. In DNA, the CDR3 is TGCGCCAGCAGCCAAGAGGTGAACTACGAGCAGTACTTC. Translated, it gives CASSQEVNYEQYF.

The chain has TRBV10-1 and TRBJ2-5; a weak D match, TRBD2 (6 bases). The length of the CDR3 is 15 residues. V was clipped by 3 bases and J by 2 bases, with 13 bases between them. Germline V gene sequence: CDR1 WNHNN, CDR2 SYGVQD (reference sequence). This chain's CDR3 is CASSDRRGSQETQYF. In DNA, the CDR3 is TGCGCCAGCAGTGACCGCCGGGGGTCACAAGAGACCCAGTACTTC.

This clone was seen a few times. The chain combines TRBV23-1 with TRBJ1-2; 7 bases are a match to TRBD1. TRBV23-1 is identified as an open reading frame with a role that is uncertain. V lost 2 bases, J lost 4 bases, and 7 bases stayed unmatched. CDR3 length equals 15 residues. The CDR3 loop reads CASSQGDSSGYGYTF. CDR3 nucleotides: TGCGCCAGCAGTCAAGGGGACAGCTCGGGCTATGGCTACACCTTC.

The genes are TRBV5-1 and TRBJ1-1; D gene unclear. Germline V gene data show CDR1 as SGHRS and CDR2 as YFSETQ. This CDR3 is 14 amino acids long. V lost 4 bases and J lost 7, with 17 bases in between. CDR3: CASSRDGQSFEAFF. CDR3 bases: TGCGCCAGCAGCCGAGACGGGCAGTCGTTTGAAGCTTTCTTT.

The chain recombines TRBV7-2 with TRBJ1-6, with D uncertain. CDR1 and CDR2 from the germline V gene are SGHTA and FQGNSA. The CDR3 covers 15 residues. Trimming took 1 base from V and 6 from J, leaving 10 bases between them. The CDR3 loop reads CASSLVGKPNSPLHF. In nucleotides, the CDR3 is TGTGCCAGCAGCTTAGTGGGGAAGCCTAATTCACCCCTCCACTTT. Full variable domain (missing parts from reference TRBV7-2 and TRBJ1-6): GAGVSQSPSNKVTEKGKDVELRCDPISGHTALYWYRQSLGQGLEFLIYFQGNSAPDKSGLPSDRFSAERTGGSVSTLTIQRTQQEDSAVYLCASSLVGKPNSPLHFGNGTRLTVT.

V and J are TRBV6-5 and TRBJ2-1; 7 bases map to TRBD1. CDR3 size: 14 residues. V shed 2 bases and J 8 bases; nucleotides not matched to a gene: 6. The germline V gene has CDR1 MNHEY and CDR2 SVGAGI. For the CDR3, the DNA is TGTGCCAGCAGTTACGGGACAGTGTTGGATGAGCAGTTCTTC. This translates into CASSYGTVLDEQFF.

The chain has TRBV10-3 and TRBJ1-5; no clear D gene. This CDR3 has 15 residues. Trimming took 3 bases from V and 2 from J, leaving 11 bases between them. The germline V gene encodes CDR1 ENHRY and CDR2 SYGVKD. The DNA for the CDR3 is TGTGCCATCAGTGAATCGGGCATAGGCAATCAGCCCCAGCATTTT. It yields the protein CAISESGIGNQPQHF.

The rearrangement links TRBV7-2 to TRBJ2-5; D is unclear. The CDR3 runs to 15 residues. V was clipped by 5 bases and J by 5 bases, with 18 bases between them. Germline lookup yields CDR1 SGHTA and CDR2 FQGNSA. The CDR3 coding sequence is TGTGCCAGCAGCCTGAGGCTCTTTCCGGACGAGACCCAGTACTTC. As protein: CASSLRLFPDETQYF.

In the case of this clone: The same CDR3 arises from other DNA sequences in this sample as well. The J gene is TRBJ2-1, the V gene TRBV5-1, with 8 positions matching TRBD2. This CDR3 region has 15 residues. The J segment lost 2 bases and the V segment lost 5 bases, leaving 6 bases of the junction unmatched. Looked up from germline, CDR1 is SGHRS and CDR2 is YFSETQ. The CDR3 nucleotides are TGCGCCAGCAGTCTAACTAGCGGCCCCTACAATGAGCAGTTCTTC. Translating it yields CASSLTSGPYNEQFF. The full variable domain, completed using reference TRBV5-1 and TRBJ2-1, is KAGVTQTPRYLIKTRGQQVTLSCSPISGHRSVSWYQQTPGQGLQFLFEYFSETQRNKGNFPGRFSGRQFSNSRSEMNVSTLELGDSALYLCASSLTSGPYNEQFFGPGTRLTVL.

Notes on this clone: Other DNA sequences in the sample encode the same CDR3. Written as DNA, the CDR3 is TGTGCCAGCAGCTTAGATCGGAGTGAGCAGTTCTTC. This encodes CASSLDRSEQFF. The chain couples TRBV11-3 to TRBJ2-1; D gene ambiguous. Trimming stripped 0 bases from V and 9 bases from J, with 6 bases between. This CDR3 comprises 12 residues. Germline CDR1 and CDR2: SGHNT and YENEEA.

The CDR3 loop is CASSDGNTDTQYF. In DNA form, the CDR3 reads TGCGCCAGCAGTGACGGGAACACAGATACGCAGTATTTT. The J gene is TRBJ2-3, the V gene TRBV10-1; the D gene is possibly TRBD2 (5 bases). This CDR3 region has 13 residues. Germline CDR1 is WNHNN and CDR2 is SYGVQD (reference sequence). V was cut by 3 bases and J by 2 bases, with 6 bases left in between.

This chain uses TRBV11-2 with TRBJ2-7; 10 positions match TRBD1. Germline V gene sequence: CDR1 SGHAT, CDR2 FQNNGV. The CDR3 runs to 17 residues. The ends lost 5 bases at V and 5 bases at J; junction bases unmatched: 15. CDR3 residues: CASSEHRGQGIVDEQYF. Written as DNA, the CDR3 is TGTGCCAGCAGCGAGCACCGGGGACAGGGGATAGTAGACGAGCAGTACTTC.

The V gene is TRBV4-1, the J gene TRBJ2-3; 9 bases fit TRBD2. CDR1 and CDR2 (germline): MGHRA, YSYEKL. CDR3 length equals 15 residues. V lost 0 bases to trimming and J lost 6 bases; unmatched junction nucleotides: 4. CDR3 protein: CASSQEKRGVDTQYF. CDR3 nucleotide sequence: TGCGCCAGCAGCCAAGAAAAGCGGGGGGTGGATACGCAGTATTTT.

The chain combines TRBV7-9 with TRBJ1-4, with D possibly TRBD1 on 5 matching bases. The CDR3 contains 14 residues. Trimming took off 5 bases at V and 8 bases at J, with 15 bases between the two ends. In germline, CDR1 is SEHNR, CDR2 FQNEAQ (reference sequence). CDR3 in amino acids: CASSEPGLREKLFF. In DNA form, the CDR3 reads TGTGCCAGCAGCGAGCCGGGACTCCGGGAAAAACTGTTTTTT.

The rearrangement joins TRBV5-1 to TRBJ2-3; D not resolved. This CDR3 is built from 13 residues. The germline V gene encodes CDR1 SGHRS and CDR2 YFSETQ. The ends were cut back, 4 bases at V and 1 base at J, with 7 bases in the middle. CDR3 coding DNA: TGCGCCAGCAGCGACACCCGCACAGATACGCAGTATTTT. Protein sequence: CASSDTRTDTQYF.

The chain has TRBV5-1 and TRBJ2-3; 8 bases align to TRBD2. Germline V CDR1 and CDR2: SGHRS, YFSETQ. The V and J ends lost 4 bases and 4 bases, in that order; junction bases with no gene match: 14. This CDR3 is 17 amino acids long. In DNA, the CDR3 is TGCGCCAGCAGCGTAGGTGGCTTTTCGGGGGGGTCAGATACGCAGTATTTT. This codes for CASSVGGFSGGSDTQYF.

V usage is TRBV6-6 and J usage is TRBJ2-7; D unclear. Trimming took 5 bases from V and 0 from J, leaving 11 bases between them. Germline CDR1 MNHNY, CDR2 SVGAGI (reference sequence). The CDR3 runs 14 residues. The CDR3 here is CASSTDRYSYEQYF. CDR3 nucleotide sequence: TGTGCCAGCAGTACCGACCGATACTCCTACGAGCAGTACTTC.

This clone was detected once. The chain is built from TRBV5-5 and TRBJ2-7, with 9 bases matching TRBD1. V was clipped by 4 bases and J by 9 bases; unmatched bases: 8. Germline V CDR1 and CDR2: SGHKS, YYEKEE (reference sequence). The CDR3 runs 13 residues. CDR3 DNA: TGTGCCAGCAGCGGGAATACAGGGGGCCCGCAGTACTTC. It translates to CASSGNTGGPQYF.

The rearrangement links TRBV30 to TRBJ1-3; a weak D match, TRBD1 (6 bases). The length of the CDR3 is 16 residues. Germline CDR1 is GTSNPN and CDR2 is SVGIG (reference sequence). Trimming shortened V by 4 bases and J by 0 bases, and 16 bases separated the two germline ends. The CDR3 protein is CAWTRTAKSSGNTIYF. CDR3 DNA sequence: TGTGCCTGGACCCGGACAGCTAAGAGCTCTGGAAACACCATATATTTT.

The rearrangement links TRBV5-6 to TRBJ2-3; 8 positions agree with TRBD1. Per the germline V gene, CDR1 is SGHDT and CDR2 is YYEEEE. The V gene end was trimmed by 3 bases and the J gene end by 7 bases; junction bases not matched to a gene: 13. The CDR3 spans 16 residues. CDR3 DNA sequence: TGTGCCAGCAGCTGGGGCGGACAGGGAGTTTCGAATACGCAGTATTTT. This translates into CASSWGGQGVSNTQYF.

The CDR3 DNA sequence: TGTGCCAGCTCACCACCATCAGGGTTAAGGAATGGCTACACCTTC. As protein: CASSPPSGLRNGYTF. V gene TRBV18 combines with J gene TRBJ1-2; D may be TRBD1 (5 bases). Trimming took off 0 bases at V and 6 bases at J, with 14 bases between the two ends. Germline V gene data show CDR1 as KGHSH and CDR2 as LQKENI. CDR3 size: 15 residues.

J is TRBJ1-3 and V is TRBV7-8, with D hard to call. The germline gives CDR1 SGHVS, CDR2 FQNEAQ. V lost 1 base, J lost 4 bases, and 5 bases lay in between. This CDR3 has 13 residues. The CDR3 nucleotides read TGTGCCAGCAGCTTAGTCCTGGGAAACACCATATATTTT. Translation gives CASSLVLGNTIYF.

The count of this clone is one. The rearrangement links TRBV6-1 to TRBJ1-2, with a weak D call TRBD1 (6 bases). Germline CDR1 MNHNS, CDR2 SASEGT. The CDR3 runs 12 residues. The V end was cut by 10 bases, the J end by 8 bases, with 17 bases between. CDR3 nucleotide sequence: TGTGCCACCACGGACAGAAACGAGGGCTACACCTTC. This encodes CATTDRNEGYTF.